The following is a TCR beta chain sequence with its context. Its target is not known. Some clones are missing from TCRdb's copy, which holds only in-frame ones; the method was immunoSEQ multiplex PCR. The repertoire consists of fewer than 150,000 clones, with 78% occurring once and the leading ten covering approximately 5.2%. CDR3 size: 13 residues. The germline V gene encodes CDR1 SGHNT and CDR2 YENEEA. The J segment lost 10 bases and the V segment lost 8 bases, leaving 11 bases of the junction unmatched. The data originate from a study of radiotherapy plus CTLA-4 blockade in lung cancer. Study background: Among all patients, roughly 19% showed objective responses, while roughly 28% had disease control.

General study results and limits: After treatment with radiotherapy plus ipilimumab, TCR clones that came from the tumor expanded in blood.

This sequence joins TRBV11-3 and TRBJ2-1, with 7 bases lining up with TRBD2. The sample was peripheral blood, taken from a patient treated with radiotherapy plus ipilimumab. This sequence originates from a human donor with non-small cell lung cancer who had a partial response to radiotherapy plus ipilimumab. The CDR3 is CASSLAGREEQFF. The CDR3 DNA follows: TGTGCCAGCTCCCTGGCGGGGCGGGAGGAGCAGTTCTTC. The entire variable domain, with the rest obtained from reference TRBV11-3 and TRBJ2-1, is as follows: EAGVVQSPRYKIIEKKQPVAFWCNPISGHNTLYWYLQNLGQGPELLIRYENEEAVDDSQLPKDRFSAERLKGVDSTLKIQPAELGDSAVYLCASSLAGREEQFFGPGTRLTVL.